The 29 T cell receptor beta chains below all came from one sample that was sequenced in a study of T cell responses to AZD1222 COVID-19 vaccine. Profiling relied on immunoSEQ multiplex PCR, and the TCRdb table lists in-frame clones only, not all of them. The sample lists some 170,000 clones; around 90% were seen once. The sequencing here drew on peripheral blood, taken 28 days after the second dose of the MenACWY control vaccine. The receptors derive from an adult who received the MenACWY meningococcal vaccine as a control.

This clone was recorded only once. V usage is TRBV19 and J usage is TRBJ2-1; D is unclear. Trimming stripped 8 bases from V and 2 bases from J, with 16 bases between. Looked up from germline, CDR1 is LNHDA and CDR2 is SQIVND (reference sequence). The CDR3 sequence is 15 residues long. In DNA, the CDR3 is TGTGCCAGTCCGCCGGTAGGGCAAACCTACAATGAGCAGTTCTTC. Its translation: CASPPVGQTYNEQFF.

The V call is TRBV7-9, the J call TRBJ1-2, with no clear D. Trimming stripped 1 base from V and 4 bases from J, with 13 bases between. The CDR3 length is 15 residues. Germline V gene sequence: CDR1 SEHNR, CDR2 FQNEAQ (reference sequence). CDR3 sequence: CASSLVRSLFYGYTF. CDR3 bases: TGTGCCAGCAGCTTAGTCAGGTCGCTATTCTATGGCTACACCTTC.

The V gene is TRBV9, the J gene TRBJ2-3; 7 positions agree with TRBD1. CDR3 length: 15 amino acids. Germline-derived CDR1 and CDR2 are SGDLS and YYNGEE. V lost 4 bases and J lost 6; bases outside the gene matches: 11. CDR3 amino acids: CASSSSTGVKDTQYF. CDR3 bases: TGTGCCAGCAGCTCCTCAACAGGGGTGAAGGATACGCAGTATTTT.

The chain combines TRBV9 with TRBJ1-4; D is perhaps TRBD1 (6 bases). Germline V gene data show CDR1 as SGDLS and CDR2 as YYNGEE. The CDR3 sequence is 15 residues long. V lost 4 bases and J lost 8, with 18 bases in between. CDR3 sequence: CASSPKGGAWEKLFF. For the CDR3, the DNA is TGTGCCAGCAGCCCGAAGGGGGGGGCATGGGAAAAACTGTTTTTT.

The V gene is TRBV23-1, the J gene TRBJ1-1; 7 positions agree with TRBD1. TRBV23-1 is known as an ORF, though its function is uncertain. The CDR3 is 17 amino acids. The ends lost 7 bases at V and 0 bases at J; junction bases unmatched: 14. CDR3 sequence reads: CASTSPGQWAMNTEAFF. As DNA, the CDR3 is TGCGCCAGCACCTCACCGGGACAGTGGGCGATGAACACTGAAGCTTTCTTT.

This sequence joins TRBV5-8 and TRBJ2-1; no clear D. Germline V gene data show CDR1 as SGHTS and CDR2 as YDEGEE. The V end lost 4 bases, the J end lost 3 bases, and 14 bases lay between the germline ends. The CDR3 covers 15 residues. The CDR3 is CASSHHRGYYNEQFF. The CDR3 region has the DNA TGTGCCAGCAGCCATCACCGAGGATACTACAATGAGCAGTTCTTC.

The chain employs TRBV7-2 and TRBJ1-2, with D maybe TRBD1 (6 bases). This CDR3 has 14 amino acids. The V end was cut by 11 bases, the J end by 6 bases, with 22 bases between. CDR1 and CDR2 (germline): SGHTA, FQGNSA. CDR3 DNA: TGTGCCGGTACAAAAACAGGGTTGGTGAATGGCTACACCTTC. The encoded protein is CAGTKTGLVNGYTF.

This sequence joins TRBV7-9 and TRBJ1-6; D may be TRBD1 (6 bases). The CDR3 has 16 residues. The V gene's germline CDR1 is SEHNR and CDR2 FQNEAQ (reference sequence). V gave up 5 bases and J gave up 5 bases, with 16 bases separating them. The CDR3 DNA reads as TGTGCCAGCAGCCTCGGACAGTCGCAGAATAATTCACCCCTCCACTTT. It codes for CASSLGQSQNNSPLHF.

Here the CDR3 DNA reads TGTGCCAGCAGCTCTCAGGGGAACAGAAACACCATATATTTT. Its translation is CASSSQGNRNTIYF. The chain joins TRBV5-4 to TRBJ1-3; D possibly corresponds to TRBD1 (6 bases). This CDR3 has 14 residues. Trimming left V 3 bases short and J 5 bases short, with 12 bases between. Germline V gives CDR1 SGHNT, CDR2 YYREEE (reference sequence). Looking up the rest from reference TRBV5-4 and TRBJ1-3 gives the full variable domain: ETGVTQSPTHLIKTRGQQVTLRCSSQSGHNTVSWYQQALGQGPQFIFQYYREEENGRGNFPPRFSGLQFPNYSSELNVNALELDDSALYLCASSSQGNRNTIYFGEGSWLTVV.

This chain uses TRBV11-2 with TRBJ2-7; the D gene is possibly TRBD1 (5 bases). The V end was cut by 3 bases, the J end by 3 bases, with 15 bases between. The length of the CDR3 is 15 residues. CDR1 SGHAT and CDR2 FQNNGV come from the germline V gene. DNA of the CDR3: TGTGCCAGCAGCTTTAATAGGGGCTGGGGCTACGAGCAGTACTTC. It yields the protein CASSFNRGWGYEQYF.

CDR3 DNA: TGTGCCAGCGGACTCCTCGCGAACACCGGGGAGCTGTTTTTT. Amino acid sequence: CASGLLANTGELFF. The genes are TRBV2 and TRBJ2-2, with a possible D match to TRBD2 (5 bases). Germline V gene data show CDR1 as SNHLY and CDR2 as FYNNEI. The CDR3 covers 14 residues. V was clipped by 8 bases and J by 0 bases, with 10 bases between them.

The chain joins TRBV5-1 to TRBJ1-1; 9 bases align to TRBD1. The trim removed 0 bases at V and 8 bases at J, leaving 5 bases unmatched. CDR1 is SGHRS, CDR2 YFSETQ, per germline. This CDR3 has 14 amino acids. The CDR3 reads CASSLGPGQGEAFF. Written as DNA, the CDR3 is TGCGCCAGCAGCTTGGGGCCCGGACAGGGGGAAGCTTTCTTT.

This chain links TRBV29-1 with TRBJ2-1, with D possibly matching TRBD1 (6 bases). The CDR3 length is 14 residues. Germline V lookup: CDR1 SQVTM, CDR2 ANQGSEA. V was trimmed by 1 base and J by 3 bases, leaving 10 bases between them. CDR3 loop: CSVEGGGNYNEQFF. In DNA form, the CDR3 reads TGCAGCGTTGAAGGAGGGGGAAACTACAATGAGCAGTTCTTC.

The V and J genes are TRBV5-4 and TRBJ2-7; 9 bases line up with TRBD2. The CDR3 covers 13 residues. Germline lookup yields CDR1 SGHNT and CDR2 YYREEE (reference sequence). V trimming: 4 bases; J trimming: 6 bases; junction bases outside the gene matches: 5. The CDR3 sequence: CASSPGLATEQYF. The DNA for the CDR3 is TGTGCCAGCAGCCCGGGACTAGCTACCGAGCAGTACTTC.

The gene calls are TRBV7-9 and TRBJ2-7; tentative D call: TRBD1 (6 bases). The CDR3 spans 14 residues. Between the trimmed V and J ends, which lost 8 bases and 5 bases, there was a span of 19 bases. CDR1 is SEHNR and CDR2 is FQNEAQ in the germline V gene (reference sequence). CDR3 nucleotide sequence: TGTGCCAGCTCGGCCGGGACATCCCCCCACGAGCAGTACTTC. This codes for CASSAGTSPHEQYF. Full variable domain (rest looked up from reference TRBV7-9 and TRBJ2-7): DTGVSQNPRHKITKRGQNVTFRCDPISEHNRLYWYRQTLGQGPEFLTYFQNEAQLEKSRLLSDRFSAERPKGSFSTLEIQRTEQGDSAMYLCASSAGTSPHEQYFGPGTRLTVT.

This rearrangement joins TRBV6-2 or TRBV6-3 to TRBJ1-1, with a possible D match to TRBD1 (6 bases). Per germline, CDR1 MNHEY and CDR2 SVGEGT. The CDR3 sequence is 16 residues long. V lost 3 bases, J lost 2 bases, and 16 bases lay in between. This CDR3 reads CASSYYFTGPNTEAFF. The CDR3 region has the DNA TGTGCCAGCAGTTATTACTTTACAGGGCCTAACACTGAAGCTTTCTTT.

The V call is TRBV27, the J call TRBJ1-2, with D unresolved. The germline V gene has CDR1 MNHEY and CDR2 SMNVEV (reference sequence). V lost 6 bases and J lost 2, with 10 bases in between. This CDR3 comprises 13 residues. CDR3 residues: CASSYSRNYGYTF. CDR3 DNA sequence: TGTGCCAGCAGCTACAGTAGAAACTATGGCTACACCTTC.

This chain connects TRBV25-1 to TRBJ2-5; tentative D call: TRBD2 (5 bases). V was clipped by 7 bases and J by 3 bases, with 9 bases between them. Germline V gives CDR1 MGHDK, CDR2 SYGVNS. CDR3 length: 12 amino acids. As DNA, the CDR3 is TGTGCCAGCACCCCCGGGGAAGAGACCCAGTACTTC. It encodes CASTPGEETQYF.

The V gene is TRBV11-2, the J gene TRBJ2-7, with 9 positions matching TRBD2. The V and J ends lost 7 bases and 4 bases, in that order; junction bases with no gene match: 8. Germline V gene sequence: CDR1 SGHAT, CDR2 FQNNGV. CDR3 size: 14 residues. The CDR3 DNA is TGTGCCAGCACAGAGACTAGCGGATATTACGAGCAGTACTTC. This gives the protein CASTETSGYYEQYF.

The chain has TRBV19 and TRBJ1-3, with TRBD1 as a possible D gene (5 bases). Germline CDR1 LNHDA, CDR2 SQIVND (reference sequence). The CDR3 is made up of 13 amino acids. V lost 8 bases and J lost 2, with 10 bases in between. The CDR3 region has the DNA TGTGCCAGTTCTCGGGGACCTGGAAACACCATATATTTT. Translating gives CASSRGPGNTIYF.

The V gene is TRBV9, the J gene TRBJ2-2, with D unresolved. The V gene's germline CDR1 is SGDLS and CDR2 YYNGEE. The CDR3 extends over 13 amino acids. Deletions cut 4 bases from V and 1 base from J, with 5 bases between. The CDR3 DNA reads as TGTGCCAGCAGCTGGTTGAACACCGGGGAGCTGTTTTTT. Translation gives CASSWLNTGELFF.

This chain joins TRBV29-1 and TRBJ2-5; 9 bases map to TRBD2. The trim removed 0 bases at V and 5 bases at J, leaving 13 bases unmatched. Germline lookup yields CDR1 SQVTM and CDR2 ANQGSEA. The CDR3 covers 17 residues. CDR3 protein: CSVEDYPTSGLSETQYF. DNA of the CDR3: TGCAGCGTTGAAGATTACCCCACTAGCGGGCTGTCTGAGACCCAGTACTTC.

This clone was detected only once. This rearrangement joins TRBV27 to TRBJ1-1; D gene ambiguous. Deletions cut 2 bases from V and 1 base from J, with 5 bases between. CDR3 length: 13 amino acids. Germline V gene data show CDR1 as MNHEY and CDR2 as SMNVEV (reference sequence). CDR3 amino acids: CASSLEENTEAFF. CDR3 nucleotide sequence: TGTGCCAGCAGTTTAGAGGAGAACACTGAAGCTTTCTTT.

The chain joins TRBV7-7 to TRBJ1-4; perhaps TRBD1 as D (5 bases). Per the germline V gene, CDR1 is SSHAT and CDR2 is FNYEAQ (reference sequence). The CDR3 consists of 16 residues. V was cut by 1 base and J by 0 bases, with 9 bases left in between. Here the CDR3 reads CASSLGGGATNEKLFF. The CDR3 nucleotides read TGTGCCAGCAGCTTAGGCGGGGGTGCAACTAATGAAAAACTGTTTTTT.

This chain connects TRBV30 to TRBJ1-2; perhaps TRBD1 as D (5 bases). Trimming removed 1 base at V and 3 bases at J, with 15 bases between. There are 15 residues in the CDR3. Germline V gives CDR1 GTSNPN, CDR2 SVGIG (reference sequence). The CDR3 region is CAWSGKGPLYYGYTF. CDR3 in DNA: TGTGCCTGGAGTGGAAAGGGGCCACTGTACTATGGCTACACCTTC.

This chain connects TRBV5-4 to TRBJ1-4; D unclear. Trimming shortened V by 0 bases and J by 8 bases, and 14 bases separated the two germline ends. The CDR3 consists of 15 residues. Germline V gene data show CDR1 as SGHNT and CDR2 as YYREEE (reference sequence). The DNA of the CDR3 is TGTGCCAGCAGCTTGGCCGGCACGGGAGAGGAAAAACTGTTTTTT. Its protein is CASSLAGTGEEKLFF.

The genes are TRBV28 and TRBJ1-1; TRBD1 is a possible D gene (5 bases). V was trimmed by 4 bases and J by 0 bases, leaving 18 bases between them. This CDR3 is built from 17 residues. Germline-derived CDR1 and CDR2 are MDHEN and SYDVKM. The CDR3 region is CASSSKMTAAMNTEAFF. The CDR3, as DNA: TGTGCCAGCAGTTCTAAGATGACAGCTGCAATGAACACTGAAGCTTTCTTT.

This clone appeared once. The CDR3 coding sequence is TGTGCCAGCAGCTCGAATGGAAGGGATACGCAGTATTTT. This codes for CASSSNGRDTQYF. This chain joins TRBV7-6 and TRBJ2-3; D is undetermined. The V and J ends lost 4 bases and 6 bases respectively, with 11 bases between them. Germline CDR1 reads SGHVS; CDR2 reads FNYEAQ. This CDR3 spans 13 amino acids.

CDR3 amino acids: CASSLNEAFF. In nucleotides, the CDR3 is TGTGCCAGCAGTTTAAATGAAGCTTTCTTT. The chain is built from TRBV28 and TRBJ1-1; D is undetermined. V gave up 2 bases and J gave up 7 bases, with 2 bases separating them. The V gene's germline CDR1 is MDHEN and CDR2 SYDVKM. This CDR3 spans 10 amino acids.